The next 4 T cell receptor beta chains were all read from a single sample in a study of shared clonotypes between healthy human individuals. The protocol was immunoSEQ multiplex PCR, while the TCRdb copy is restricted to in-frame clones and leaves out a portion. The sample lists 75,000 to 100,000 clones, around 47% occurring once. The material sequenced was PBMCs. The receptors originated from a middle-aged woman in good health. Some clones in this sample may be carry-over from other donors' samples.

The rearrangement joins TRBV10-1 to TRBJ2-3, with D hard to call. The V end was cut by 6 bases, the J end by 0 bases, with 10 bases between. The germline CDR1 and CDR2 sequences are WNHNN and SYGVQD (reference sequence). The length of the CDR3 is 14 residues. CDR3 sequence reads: CASSRSYSTDTQYF. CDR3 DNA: TGCGCCAGCAGCCGTTCTTATAGCACAGATACGCAGTATTTT.

CDR3 region: CASSEGASGANVLTF. The CDR3 coding sequence is TGTGCCAGCAGTGAAGGCGCGAGCGGGGCCAACGTCCTGACTTTC. This sequence joins TRBV6-1 and TRBJ2-6, with unresolved D. This CDR3 contains 15 residues. V dropped 1 base and J dropped 4 bases, with 8 bases sitting between them. From germline, CDR1 is MNHNS and CDR2 SASEGT.

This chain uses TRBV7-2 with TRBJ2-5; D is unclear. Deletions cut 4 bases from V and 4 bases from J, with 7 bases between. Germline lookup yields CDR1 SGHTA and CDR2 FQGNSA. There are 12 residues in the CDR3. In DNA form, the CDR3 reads TGTGCCAGCAGCTCTAGTCGAGAGACCCAGTACTTC. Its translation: CASSSSRETQYF.

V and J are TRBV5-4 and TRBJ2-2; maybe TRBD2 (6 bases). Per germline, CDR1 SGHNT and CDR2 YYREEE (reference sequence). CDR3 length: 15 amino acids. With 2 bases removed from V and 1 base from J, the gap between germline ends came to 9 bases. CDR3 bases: TGTGCCAGCAGCTTCGGGGGATGGAACACCGGGGAGCTGTTTTTT. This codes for CASSFGGWNTGELFF.